The T cell receptor beta chain described here comes from a study of blood T cell repertoires in COVID-19. About the research overall: COVID-19 samples, acute and convalescent, were from the United States, Italy and Spain. The cDNA or gDNA used as material had been derived from T cells, B-cell-depleted T cells, or PBMCs.

Original methodology: Cell counts per sample came from amplifying reference gene primers. Profiling relied on immunoSEQ multiplex PCR, and the TCRdb table lists in-frame clones only, not all of them. D and trimming come from the DNA, and the V and J calls and clone size come from that table. The sample has about 400,000 clones, roughly 86% seen once. The CDR3 loop spans 15 amino acids. Trimming removed 4 bases from V and 3 bases from J, with 15 bases in between. The germline CDR1 and CDR2 sequences are SGDLS and YYNGEE. Input material: peripheral blood. The clonotype originates from a human donor in a cohort sampled during active COVID-19. This chain joins TRBV9 and TRBJ2-3; a possible D gene is TRBD1 (5 bases). In DNA, the CDR3 is TGTGCCAGCAGCCCCCTCCCCAGGGTTACAGATACGCAGTATTTT. Protein product: CASSPLPRVTDTQYF.